A single sample is the source of the 17 T cell receptor beta chains below, sequenced in a study of CD4+ T cells in melanoma. TCRdb's copy holds only in-frame clones and misses some; the assay was immunoSEQ multiplex PCR. In the table there are around 50,000 clones, nearly 90% of which are singletons. The sequencing input was peripheral blood. The receptors here all came from a human donor with melanoma.

This clone appeared a single time. The V gene is TRBV7-2, the J gene TRBJ2-2; TRBD2 agrees at 10 bases. CDR1 SGHTA and CDR2 FQGNSA come from the germline V gene. The CDR3 totals 16 residues. V was pared by 5 bases and J by 4 bases, with 7 bases of the junction left unmatched. CDR3 region: CASSPYSGGLTGELFF. Written as DNA, the CDR3 is TGTGCCAGCAGCCCGTATAGCGGGGGGCTCACCGGGGAGCTGTTTTTT.

The chain links TRBV6-6 to TRBJ1-3; no clear D gene. Trimming stripped 0 bases from V and 0 bases from J, with 9 bases between. The CDR3 has 16 amino acids. Germline V gene lookup returns CDR1 MNHNY and CDR2 SVGAGI (reference sequence). CDR3 residues: CASSYSEVRSGNTIYF. CDR3 DNA: TGTGCCAGCAGTTACTCAGAGGTCCGCTCTGGAAACACCATATATTTT.

This chain joins TRBV11-1 and TRBJ1-1; 7 bases agree with TRBD1. The CDR3 is made up of 14 amino acids. CDR1 SGHAT and CDR2 FQDESV come from the germline V gene (reference sequence). The V gene end was trimmed by 5 bases and the J gene end by 6 bases; junction bases not matched to a gene: 9. The CDR3 spells CASSPQGVGAEAFF. The CDR3 nucleotides read TGTGCCAGCAGCCCTCAGGGGGTCGGGGCTGAAGCTTTCTTT.

In this sample, this clone turned up a few times. The V and J genes are TRBV7-9 and TRBJ1-1, with D possibly matching TRBD1 (6 bases). V gave up 10 bases and J gave up 1 base, with 10 bases separating them. Germline V gene lookup returns CDR1 SEHNR and CDR2 FQNEAQ (reference sequence). There are 12 residues in the CDR3. This CDR3 is CAIRTANTEAFF. CDR3 bases: TGTGCCATCCGGACAGCGAACACTGAAGCTTTCTTT.

This sequence joins TRBV2 and TRBJ2-5; 11 bases align to TRBD2. CDR1 is SNHLY, CDR2 FYNNEI, per germline. V lost 2 bases to trimming and J lost 7 bases; unmatched junction nucleotides: 6. CDR3 length: 15 amino acids. The CDR3 DNA sequence: TGTGCCAGCAGTGAATTAGCGGGGGGGTTAGGGACCCAGTACTTC. Translated, it gives CASSELAGGLGTQYF.

V usage is TRBV28 and J usage is TRBJ2-5, with D tentatively TRBD1 or TRBD2 (5 bases each). Germline V gene lookup returns CDR1 MDHEN and CDR2 SYDVKM. This CDR3 spans 14 amino acids. Trimming removed 2 bases from V and 4 bases from J, with 11 bases in between. The CDR3 DNA follows: TGTGCCAGCAGTTTAGAAGGGGAGCCAGAGACCCAGTACTTC. Its translation is CASSLEGEPETQYF.

CDR3 DNA: TGTGCCAGCAGCTCCCGGGGGGGTAGCTCCTACGAGCAGTACTTC. Its protein product is CASSSRGGSSYEQYF. The V gene is TRBV7-9, the J gene TRBJ2-7, with 8 bases identical to TRBD2. Germline loops: CDR1 SEHNR, CDR2 FQNEAQ (reference sequence). With V trimmed by 4 bases and J by 0 bases, 5 bases remained unmatched. There are 15 residues in the CDR3. Full variable domain (outside the CDR3, taken from reference TRBV7-9 and TRBJ2-7): DTGVSQNPRHKITKRGQNVTFRCDPISEHNRLYWYRQTLGQGPEFLTYFQNEAQLEKSRLLSDRFSAERPKGSFSTLEIQRTEQGDSAMYLCASSSRGGSSYEQYFGPGTRLTVT.

This clone was seen just once. V usage is TRBV18 and J usage is TRBJ2-3; D is unclear. V was pared by 3 bases and J by 2 bases, with 15 bases between. The CDR3 covers 16 residues. The germline V gene has CDR1 KGHSH and CDR2 LQKENI. The DNA for the CDR3 is TGTGCCAGCTCACCCTACAGAACCCGGACCACAGATACGCAGTATTTT. This gives the protein CASSPYRTRTTDTQYF.

The gene calls are TRBV28 and TRBJ2-7; no definite D call. The V gene's germline CDR1 is MDHEN and CDR2 SYDVKM. Trimming stripped 6 bases from V and 3 bases from J, with 18 bases between. This CDR3 comprises 15 residues. In DNA, the CDR3 is TGTGCCAGCAGCCCAGCCGTGTCCCTGGACTACGAGCAGTACTTC. Its protein is CASSPAVSLDYEQYF.

The chain is built from TRBV5-5 and TRBJ2-7; 8 bases are a match to TRBD1. This CDR3 is built from 14 residues. Germline V gene data show CDR1 as SGHKS and CDR2 as YYEKEE (reference sequence). With V trimmed by 2 bases and J by 2 bases, 3 bases remained unmatched. The CDR3 spells CASSFVTGAYEQYF. CDR3 sequence (DNA): TGTGCCAGCAGCTTCGTGACAGGGGCCTACGAGCAGTACTTC.

CDR3: CASSSSAETQYF. The CDR3 coding sequence is TGCGCCAGCAGCTCAAGTGCGGAGACCCAGTACTTC. V usage is TRBV5-1 and J usage is TRBJ2-5, with no clear D. CDR1 is SGHRS and CDR2 is YFSETQ in the germline V gene. Between the trimmed V and J ends, which lost 3 bases and 5 bases, there was a span of 8 bases. The CDR3 consists of 12 residues.

V is TRBV9 and J is TRBJ1-2; TRBD1 aligns across 8 bases. The CDR3 loop spans 17 amino acids. CDR1 and CDR2 from the germline V gene are SGDLS and YYNGEE. V shed 0 bases, J shed 0 bases, and the junction held 7 bases outside the gene matches. CDR3 in amino acids: CASSVGGGTGTNYGYTF. The CDR3 DNA reads as TGTGCCAGCAGCGTAGGAGGAGGGACAGGCACTAACTATGGCTACACCTTC.

The chain links TRBV6-6 to TRBJ2-3, with 7 bases lining up with TRBD2. Losses at the gene ends were 8 bases for V and 5 bases for J; bases not matched to a gene: 10. The germline CDR1 and CDR2 sequences are MNHNY and SVGAGI (reference sequence). CDR3 length equals 14 residues. The CDR3 bases are TGTGCCAGCCGAACCGGGGGGAGAGGAGATACGCAGTATTTT. This codes for CASRTGGRGDTQYF.

This rearrangement joins TRBV18 to TRBJ1-2, with D tentatively TRBD1 (5 bases). Germline CDR1 reads KGHSH; CDR2 reads LQKENI. This CDR3 spans 13 amino acids. V gave up 0 bases and J gave up 7 bases, with 9 bases separating them. CDR3 residues: CASSPPNDSGYTF. The CDR3 DNA reads TGTGCCAGCTCACCACCTAACGACAGTGGCTACACCTTC.

The V gene is TRBV9, the J gene TRBJ2-3, with 7 bases aligning to TRBD2. Germline CDR1 and CDR2: SGDLS and YYNGEE. The V segment lost 0 bases and the J segment 0 bases; nucleotides outside the gene matches: 4. The CDR3 contains 16 residues. The CDR3 region has the DNA TGTGCCAGCAGCGTAGGGCGGGGGACTAGCACAGATACGCAGTATTTT. Protein: CASSVGRGTSTDTQYF.

The rearrangement uses TRBV7-5 and TRBJ1-1. TRBV7-5 is a recognized pseudogene. The CDR3 sequence is 14 residues long. The CDR3: CARSSVAENTEAFF. The CDR3 coding sequence is TGTGCCAGAAGCTCGGTGGCGGAGAACACTGAAGCTTTCTTT.

This clone was recorded only once. The chain couples TRBV6-5 to TRBJ2-7; D call uncertain. Trimming removed 0 bases at V and 3 bases at J, with 6 bases between. CDR1 is MNHEY, CDR2 SVGAGI, per germline. The CDR3 spans 13 residues. The CDR3 spells CASSYSGSYEQYF. The DNA for the CDR3 is TGTGCCAGCAGTTACTCGGGCAGCTACGAGCAGTACTTC.